Described below is a single T cell receptor beta chain sequence and its context. The antigen is unknown. These data belong to a study of T-cell reconstitution after alpha-beta-depleted transplantation in children. The CDR3 has 15 residues. With 4 bases removed from V and 5 bases from J, the gap between germline ends came to 18 bases. CDR1 is SGHRS, CDR2 YFSETQ, per germline. The TCRbeta library was prepared with unique molecular identifiers. MiXCR was run by TCRdb on the PCR reads, yielding one entry per CDR3 protein. The table lists 200,000 or so distinct CDR3 sequences, around 9.2% of them singletons. Whole-study results and caveats: It was surviving recipient T cells and thymic progenitors that gave some patients high TCRbeta diversity at day 60. Reportedly, roughly two months post-transplant, alpha-beta T cells arose from several hundred expanded graft clones. Among T cells one year after transplant, newly produced cells accounted for most counts and diversity.

The sequencing here drew on PBMCs, mostly from graft donor cells, taken 360 days after TCRalphabeta/CD19-depleted stem cell transplant. The TCR sequence derives from a male patient aged 2-15 years who had a stem cell transplant for acute myeloid leukemia, so the T cells may come from the graft donor. The V call is TRBV5-1, the J call TRBJ2-5; the D gene is possibly TRBD2 (6 bases). CDR3 bases: TGCGCCAGCAGCGGGGGGACGGCTTTTCGTGAGACCCAGTACTTC. Its protein is CASSGGTAFRETQYF.